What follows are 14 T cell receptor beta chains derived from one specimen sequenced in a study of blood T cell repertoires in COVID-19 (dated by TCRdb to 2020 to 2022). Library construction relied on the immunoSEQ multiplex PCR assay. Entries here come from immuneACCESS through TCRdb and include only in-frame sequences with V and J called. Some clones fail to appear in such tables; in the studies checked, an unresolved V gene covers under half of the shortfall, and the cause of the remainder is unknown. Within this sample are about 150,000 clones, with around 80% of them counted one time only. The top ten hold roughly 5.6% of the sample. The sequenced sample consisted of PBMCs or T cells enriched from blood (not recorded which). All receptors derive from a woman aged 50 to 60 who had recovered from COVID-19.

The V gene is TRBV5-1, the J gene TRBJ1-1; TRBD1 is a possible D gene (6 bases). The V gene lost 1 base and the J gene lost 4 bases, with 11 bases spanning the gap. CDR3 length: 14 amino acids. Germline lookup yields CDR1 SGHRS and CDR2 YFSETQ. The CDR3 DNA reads TGCGCCAGCAGCTTGTGGGAGGGGGGCACTGAAGCTTTCTTT. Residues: CASSLWEGGTEAFF.

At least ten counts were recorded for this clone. The CDR3 reads CAISSDFQGASYEQYF. The CDR3 DNA sequence: TGTGCCATCAGCTCCGACTTTCAGGGCGCCTCCTACGAGCAGTACTTC. This rearrangement joins TRBV10-3 to TRBJ2-7; a possible D gene is TRBD1 (5 bases). V lost 6 bases to trimming and J lost 0 bases, with 18 bases between them. The germline V gene has CDR1 ENHRY and CDR2 SYGVKD. The CDR3 sequence is 16 residues long.

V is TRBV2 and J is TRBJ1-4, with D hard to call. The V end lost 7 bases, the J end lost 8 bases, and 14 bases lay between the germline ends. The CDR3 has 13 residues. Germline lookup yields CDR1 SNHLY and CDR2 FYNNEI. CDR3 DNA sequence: TGTGCCAGCATACCCGGAGTCCTGGAAAAACTGTTTTTT. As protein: CASIPGVLEKLFF.

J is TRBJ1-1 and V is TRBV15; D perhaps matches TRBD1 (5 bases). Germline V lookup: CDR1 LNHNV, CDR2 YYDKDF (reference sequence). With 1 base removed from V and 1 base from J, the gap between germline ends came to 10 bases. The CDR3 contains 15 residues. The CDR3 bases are TGTGCCACCAGCAGAGGGGGGGAATGGAACACTGAAGCTTTCTTT. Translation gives CATSRGGEWNTEAFF.

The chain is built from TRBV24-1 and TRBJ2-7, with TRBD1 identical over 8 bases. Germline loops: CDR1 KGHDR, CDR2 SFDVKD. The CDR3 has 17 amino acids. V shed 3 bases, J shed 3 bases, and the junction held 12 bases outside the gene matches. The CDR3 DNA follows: TGTGCCACCAGTGATCAAGAAGTAGTACAGGGGGTCTACGAGCAGTACTTC. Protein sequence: CATSDQEVVQGVYEQYF.

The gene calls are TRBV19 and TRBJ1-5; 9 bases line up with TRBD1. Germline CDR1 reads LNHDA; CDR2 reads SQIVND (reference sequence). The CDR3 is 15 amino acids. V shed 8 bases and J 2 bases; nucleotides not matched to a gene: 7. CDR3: CASQTGGRGNQPQHF. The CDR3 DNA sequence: TGTGCCAGTCAGACAGGGGGAAGGGGCAATCAGCCCCAGCATTTT.

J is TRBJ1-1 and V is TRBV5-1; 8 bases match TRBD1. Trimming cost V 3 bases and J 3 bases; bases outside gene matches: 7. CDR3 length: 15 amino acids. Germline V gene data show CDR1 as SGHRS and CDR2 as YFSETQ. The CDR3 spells CASSWLQGADTEAFF. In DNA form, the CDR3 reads TGCGCCAGCAGCTGGCTGCAGGGGGCGGACACTGAAGCTTTCTTT.

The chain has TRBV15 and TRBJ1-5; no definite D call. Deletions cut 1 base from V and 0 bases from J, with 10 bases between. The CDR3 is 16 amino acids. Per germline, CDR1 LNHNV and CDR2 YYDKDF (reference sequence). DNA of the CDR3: TGTGCCACCAGCAGAGTGCGACTCAATAGCAATCAGCCCCAGCATTTT. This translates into CATSRVRLNSNQPQHF.

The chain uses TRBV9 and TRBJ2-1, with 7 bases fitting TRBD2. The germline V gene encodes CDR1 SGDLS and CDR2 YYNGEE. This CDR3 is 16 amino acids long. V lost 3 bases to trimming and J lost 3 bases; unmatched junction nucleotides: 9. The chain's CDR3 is CASSASLGGSYNEQFF. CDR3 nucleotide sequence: TGTGCCAGCAGCGCCTCCCTGGGGGGGAGCTACAATGAGCAGTTCTTC.

For the CDR3, the DNA is TGTGCCAGCAGCTTAAACCCGCTCCAGGGTTCCGAAGCTTTCTTT. Its protein product is CASSLNPLQGSEAFF. The genes are TRBV7-3 and TRBJ1-1, with D perhaps matching TRBD1 (5 bases). Germline CDR1 reads SGHTA; CDR2 reads FQGTGA. There are 15 residues in the CDR3. The V and J ends lost 1 base and 8 bases respectively, with 17 bases between them.

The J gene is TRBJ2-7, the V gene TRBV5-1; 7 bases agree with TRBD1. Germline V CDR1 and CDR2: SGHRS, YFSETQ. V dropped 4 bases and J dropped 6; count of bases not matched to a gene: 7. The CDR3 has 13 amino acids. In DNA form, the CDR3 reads TGCGCCAGCAGCATAGGACAGGACAGCGAGCAGTACTTC. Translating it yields CASSIGQDSEQYF.

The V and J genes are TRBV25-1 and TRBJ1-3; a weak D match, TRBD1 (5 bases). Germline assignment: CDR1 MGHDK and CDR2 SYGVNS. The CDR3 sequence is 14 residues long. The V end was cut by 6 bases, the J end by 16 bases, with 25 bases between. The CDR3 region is CASSMGGGSVDFYF. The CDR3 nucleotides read TGTGCCAGCAGCATGGGGGGAGGGAGCGTCGATTTTTATTTT.

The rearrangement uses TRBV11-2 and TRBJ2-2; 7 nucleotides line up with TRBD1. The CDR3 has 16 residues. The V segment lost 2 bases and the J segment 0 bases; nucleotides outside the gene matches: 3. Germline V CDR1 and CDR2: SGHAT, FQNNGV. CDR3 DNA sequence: TGTGCCAGCAGCTTAATGGGACAGACGAACACCGGGGAGCTGTTTTTT. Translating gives CASSLMGQTNTGELFF.

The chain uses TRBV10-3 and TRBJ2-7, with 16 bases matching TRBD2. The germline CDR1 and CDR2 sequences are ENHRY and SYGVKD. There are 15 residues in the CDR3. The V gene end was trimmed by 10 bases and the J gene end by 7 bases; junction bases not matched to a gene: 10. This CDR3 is CATSGTSGGAGEQYF. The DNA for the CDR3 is TGTGCCACATCCGGGACTAGCGGGGGGGCGGGAGAGCAGTACTTC.